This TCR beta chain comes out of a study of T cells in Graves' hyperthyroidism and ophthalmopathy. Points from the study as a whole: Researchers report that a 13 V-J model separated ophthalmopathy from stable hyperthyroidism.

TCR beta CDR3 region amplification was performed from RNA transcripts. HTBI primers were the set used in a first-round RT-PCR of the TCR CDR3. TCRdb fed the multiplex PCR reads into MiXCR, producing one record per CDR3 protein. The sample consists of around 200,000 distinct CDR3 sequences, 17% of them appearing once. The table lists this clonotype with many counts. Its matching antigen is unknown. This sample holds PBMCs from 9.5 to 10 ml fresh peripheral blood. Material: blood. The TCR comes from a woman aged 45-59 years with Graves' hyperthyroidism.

CDR3 region: CASDGTDTSNEQFF. CDR3 sequence (DNA): TGTGCCAGCGACGGGACAGATACCTCTAATGAGCAGTTCTTC. V gene TRBV7-9 combines with J gene TRBJ2-1; 7 nucleotides align to TRBD1. The CDR3 contains 14 residues. V trimming: 8 bases; J trimming: 7 bases; junction bases outside the gene matches: 11. Germline loops: CDR1 SEHNR, CDR2 FQNEAQ (reference sequence).